These 8 T cell receptor beta chains originate from one sample sequenced in a study of blood T cell repertoires in COVID-19. Sequenced by immunoSEQ multiplex PCR; TCRdb stores in-frame clones only, minus some. The table lists approximately 74,000 clones, roughly 80% of them singletons, with approximately 15% in the top ten. The sequenced sample consisted of peripheral blood. These receptors came from a man in his fifties or sixties with acute or convalescent COVID-19.

The chain carries TRBV24-1 and TRBJ2-1, with 13 bases that match TRBD2. The V gene end was trimmed by 4 bases and the J gene end by 6 bases; junction bases not matched to a gene: 5. CDR1 is KGHDR and CDR2 is SFDVKD in the germline V gene. The CDR3 consists of 16 residues. CDR3 coding DNA: TGTGCCACCAGTGACTCCGGACTAGCGGGGGCCAATGAGCAGTTCTTC. Protein sequence: CATSDSGLAGANEQFF.

This clone was counted between two and nine times. The chain employs TRBV19 and TRBJ1-4; TRBD1 might be the D (6 bases). This CDR3 region has 14 residues. V gave up 7 bases and J gave up 0 bases, with 9 bases separating them. Per germline, CDR1 LNHDA and CDR2 SQIVND (reference sequence). The CDR3 loop reads CASTDSPTNEKLFF. Written as DNA, the CDR3 is TGTGCCAGTACGGACAGCCCAACTAATGAAAAACTGTTTTTT.

In its sample, this clone was seen once. The rearrangement joins TRBV6-4 to TRBJ2-1, with D unclear. The V and J ends lost 5 bases and 4 bases respectively, with 12 bases between them. This CDR3 has 14 amino acids. Germline assignment: CDR1 MRHNA and CDR2 SNTAGT. The CDR3 nucleotides are TGTGCCAGCAGTCGTGAGGCCACTTACAATGAGCAGTTCTTC. This gives the protein CASSREATYNEQFF.

This chain connects TRBV3-1 (or the pseudogene TRBV3-2) to TRBJ2-3; a weak D match, TRBD2 (5 bases). The CDR3 has 16 amino acids. Trimming took off 1 base at V and 6 bases at J, with 17 bases between the two ends. CDR1 is LGHDT and CDR2 is YNNKEL in the germline V gene (reference sequence). The CDR3 region has the DNA TGTGCCAGCAGCCAAGGAATGGGAAGAGTAGCGGATACGCAGTATTTT. Translation gives CASSQGMGRVADTQYF.

V gene TRBV20-1 combines with J gene TRBJ1-4; no reliable D call. CDR1 is DFQATT, CDR2 SNEGSKA, per germline (reference sequence). The CDR3 sequence is 10 residues long. Trimming pared 5 bases from V and 8 bases from J, leaving 6 bases between. The CDR3 protein is CSARSEKLFF. The CDR3 DNA reads TGCAGTGCTCGGAGCGAAAAACTGTTTTTT.

This chain connects TRBV2 to TRBJ2-7, with a possible D match to TRBD1 (7 bases). This CDR3 comprises 12 residues. Trimming took off 8 bases at V and 6 bases at J, with 14 bases between the two ends. Germline V gene lookup returns CDR1 SNHLY and CDR2 FYNNEI. CDR3 bases: TGTGCCAGCTTGGAGGGGGCGGGCGAGCAGTACTTC. Translating it yields CASLEGAGEQYF.

The rearrangement uses TRBV9 and TRBJ2-1; D remains ambiguous. CDR1 SGDLS and CDR2 YYNGEE come from the germline V gene. The CDR3 covers 14 residues. V was pared by 1 base and J by 1 base, with 6 bases between. DNA for the CDR3: TGTGCCAGCAGCGTAACTCTTTCCTACAATGAGCAGTTCTTC. Translated: CASSVTLSYNEQFF.

In its sample, this clone was seen a few times. The rearrangement uses TRBV3-1 (or the pseudogene TRBV3-2) and TRBJ1-6; perhaps TRBD1 as D (6 bases). This CDR3 has 16 amino acids. The V and J ends lost 2 bases and 3 bases respectively, with 11 bases between them. Germline assignment: CDR1 LGHDT and CDR2 YNNKEL (reference sequence). The CDR3 sequence: CASSQLTGNYNSPLHF. In DNA form, the CDR3 reads TGTGCCAGCAGCCAACTGACAGGAAACTATAATTCACCCCTCCACTTT.